This T cell receptor beta chain was sequenced for a study of shared clonotypes between healthy human individuals. CDR3 size: 16 residues. The V and J ends lost 0 bases and 0 bases, in that order; junction bases with no gene match: 3. Germline CDR1 reads SGDLS; CDR2 reads YYNGEE. Investigators spread the genomic DNA of each subset evenly over several immunoSEQ plates. DNA at around 200 ng, 25,000 to 35,000 T cell genomes, went into sorted-subset replicate PCRs. Sequenced by immunoSEQ multiplex PCR; TCRdb stores in-frame clones only, minus some. In the table there are about 1.4 million clones, 95% to 97% of which are singletons. Turning to this clone: Its antigen is unknown.

The study's findings and limits: Investigators collected only blood, and repertoires in tissues likely differ.

The receptor was isolated from a man between 25 and 39 years old in good health. This chain joins TRBV9 and TRBJ1-3; TRBD1 matches 7 bases. What was sequenced was naive CD4+ T cells sorted from blood. Described subset: CD45RA+ positively selected. The CDR3 loop reads CASSVAGQSSGNTIYF. CDR3 DNA: TGTGCCAGCAGCGTAGCGGGACAGAGCTCTGGAAACACCATATATTTT. The complete variable domain, with remaining parts taken from reference TRBV9 and TRBJ1-3, reads DSGVTQTPKHLITATGQRVTLRCSPRSGDLSVYWYQQSLDQGLQFLIQYYNGEERAKGNILERFSAQQFPDLHSELNLSSLELGDSALYFCASSVAGQSSGNTIYFGEGSWLTVV.